The table lists the clone carrying this T cell receptor beta chain with a few counts. This sample is drawn from a study of CD8 T cells in ankylosing spondylitis. Via MiXCR, TCRdb re-called the 5' RACE reads, giving one row per CDR3 protein. Here the sample spans about 36,000 distinct CDR3 sequences, about 11% being singletons. CDR1 is MNHNS and CDR2 is SASEGT in the germline V gene. The CDR3 is made up of 13 amino acids. The sequence was collected from a male donor with ankylosing spondylitis. Sequencing input: synovial fluid, either unsorted or a sorted T cell fraction (not recorded which). The gene calls are TRBV6-1 and TRBJ2-7, with D tentatively TRBD1 (6 bases). The CDR3: CANRDNSANEQYF. The CDR3 DNA reads as TGTGCGAACCGGGACAACTCGGCTAACGAGCAGTACTTC.